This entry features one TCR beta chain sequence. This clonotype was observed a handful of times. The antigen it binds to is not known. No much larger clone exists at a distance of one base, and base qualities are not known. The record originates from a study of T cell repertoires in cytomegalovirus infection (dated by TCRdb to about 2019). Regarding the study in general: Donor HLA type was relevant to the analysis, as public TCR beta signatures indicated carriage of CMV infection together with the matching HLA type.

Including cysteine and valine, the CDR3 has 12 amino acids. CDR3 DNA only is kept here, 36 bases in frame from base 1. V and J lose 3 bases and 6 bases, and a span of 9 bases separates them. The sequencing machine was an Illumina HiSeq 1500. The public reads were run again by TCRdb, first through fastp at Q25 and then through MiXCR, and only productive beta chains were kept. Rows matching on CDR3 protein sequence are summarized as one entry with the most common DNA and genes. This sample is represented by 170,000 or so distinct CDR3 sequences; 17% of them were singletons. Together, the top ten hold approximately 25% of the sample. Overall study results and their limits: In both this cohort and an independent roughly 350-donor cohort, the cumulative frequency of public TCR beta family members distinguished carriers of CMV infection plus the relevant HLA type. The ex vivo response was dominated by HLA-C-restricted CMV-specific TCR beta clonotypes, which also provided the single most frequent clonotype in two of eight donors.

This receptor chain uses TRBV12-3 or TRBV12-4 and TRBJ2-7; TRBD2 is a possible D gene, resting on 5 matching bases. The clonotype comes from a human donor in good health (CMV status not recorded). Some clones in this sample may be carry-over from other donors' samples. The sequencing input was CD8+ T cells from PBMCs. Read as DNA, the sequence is TGTGCCAGCAGTTTGCGAGGGAGCGAGCAGTACGTC. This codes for CASSLRGSEQYV.